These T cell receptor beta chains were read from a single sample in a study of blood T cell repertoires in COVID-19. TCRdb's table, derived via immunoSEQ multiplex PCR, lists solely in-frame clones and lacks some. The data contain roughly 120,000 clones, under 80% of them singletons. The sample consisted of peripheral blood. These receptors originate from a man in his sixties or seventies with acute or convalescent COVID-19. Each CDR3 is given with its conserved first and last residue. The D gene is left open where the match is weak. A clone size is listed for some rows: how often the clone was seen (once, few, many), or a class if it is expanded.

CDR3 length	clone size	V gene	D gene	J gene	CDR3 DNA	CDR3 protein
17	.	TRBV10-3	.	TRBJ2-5	TGTGCCATCAGCCCCGGTTATACCCCAGGGGAGAGAGAGACCCAGTACTTC	CAISPGYTPGERETQYF
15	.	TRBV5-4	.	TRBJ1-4	TGTGCCAGCAGCCCGAACAGGGCCTTGGGCGAAAAACTGTTTTTT	CASSPNRALGEKLFF
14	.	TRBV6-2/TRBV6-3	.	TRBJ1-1	TGTGCCAGCAGTTACCACGGGTCGAACACTGAAGCTTTCTTT	CASSYHGSNTEAFF
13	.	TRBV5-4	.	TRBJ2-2	TGTGCCAGCAGCCTCCGGGAGCCCGGGGAGCTGTTTTTT	CASSLREPGELFF
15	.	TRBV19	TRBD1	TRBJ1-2	TGTGCCAGTAGCCTATCTGGACAGGGAAACTATGGCTACACCTTC	CASSLSGQGNYGYTF
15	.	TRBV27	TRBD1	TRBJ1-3	TGTGCCAGCAGGACCGGACAGGGGACCGAAAACACCATATATTTT	CASRTGQGTENTIYF
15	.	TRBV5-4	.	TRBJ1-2	TGTGCCAGCAGCGGACGCGACAGCAGCCTCTATGGCTACACCTTC	CASSGRDSSLYGYTF
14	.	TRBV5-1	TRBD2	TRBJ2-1	TGCGCCAGCAGCTCATATAGACTAGCACGCGAGCAGTTCTTC	CASSSYRLAREQFF
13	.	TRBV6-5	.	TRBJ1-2	TGTGCCAGCAGTTACTCAGGGGCCGGCGGCTACACCTTC	CASSYSGAGGYTF
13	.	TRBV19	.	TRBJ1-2	TGTGCCAGTACTCGAACACGGGGCTATGGCTACACCTTC	CASTRTRGYGYTF
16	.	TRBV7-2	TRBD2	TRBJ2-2	TGTGCCAGCAGCTCCATAGCGGGGTCTAACACCGGGGAGCTGTTTTTT	CASSSIAGSNTGELFF
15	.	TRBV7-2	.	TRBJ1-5	TGTGCCAGCAGCTTAGGCGCCAGGGAAAATCAGCCCCAGCATTTT	CASSLGARENQPQHF
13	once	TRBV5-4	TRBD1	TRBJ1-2	TGTGCCAGCAGCACGGGACAGACATATGGCTACACCTTC	CASSTGQTYGYTF
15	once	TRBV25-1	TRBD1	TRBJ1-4	TGTGCCAGCAGTCCAGGAGGACAGGGAGCTGAAAAACTGTTTTTT	CASSPGGQGAEKLFF
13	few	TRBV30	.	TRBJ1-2	TGTGCCTGGACCTTACAGCAGATTCATGGCTACACCTTC	CAWTLQQIHGYTF
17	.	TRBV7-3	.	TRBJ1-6	TGTGCCAGCAGCCCCGACAAGATAAGCTCCTATAATTCACCCCTCCACTTT	CASSPDKISSYNSPLHF
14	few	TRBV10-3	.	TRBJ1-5	TGTGCCAGTTCCCGGGAGGGCAGCAATCAGCCCCAGCATTTT	CASSREGSNQPQHF
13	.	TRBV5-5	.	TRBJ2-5	TGTGCCAGCAGCTTTCTGGGGGGAGAGACCCAGTACTTC	CASSFLGGETQYF
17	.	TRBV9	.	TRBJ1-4	TGTGCCAGCAGCGTAGCACCTATTTCCGCAACTAATGAAAAACTGTTTTTT	CASSVAPISATNEKLFF
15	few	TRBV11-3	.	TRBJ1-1	TGTGCCAGCAGCCCCCCTGGGGGAGGAAACACTGAAGCTTTCTTT	CASSPPGGGNTEAFF
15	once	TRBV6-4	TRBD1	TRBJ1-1	TGTGCCAGCAGTGAAACGACAGGGTCACACACTGAAGCTTTCTTT	CASSETTGSHTEAFF
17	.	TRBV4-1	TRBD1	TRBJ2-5	TGCGCCAGCAGCCTCGATCCACAGGGGGCGCTTAAAGAGACCCAGTACTTC	CASSLDPQGALKETQYF
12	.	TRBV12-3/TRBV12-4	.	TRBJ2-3	TGTGCCAGCACCGAGAACACAGATACGCAGTATTTT	CASTENTDTQYF
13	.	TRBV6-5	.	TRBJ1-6	TGTGCCAGCTCGGGGACACGGGGCTCACCCCTCCACTTT	CASSGTRGSPLHF
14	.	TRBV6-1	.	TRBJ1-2	TGTGCCAGCAGTGAAGAAATTGGCATTTATGGCTACACCTTC	CASSEEIGIYGYTF
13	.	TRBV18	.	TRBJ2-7	TGTGCCAGCTCACCATTCGGGGGATACGAGCAGTACTTC	CASSPFGGYEQYF
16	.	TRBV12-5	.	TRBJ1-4	TGTGCTAGTGGACCACTATCAACTCCCTTGGGTGAAAAACTGTTTTTT	CASGPLSTPLGEKLFF
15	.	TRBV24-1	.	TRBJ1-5	TGTGCCACCAGTGATTCAAGGGGTGGCAATCAGCCCCAGCATTTT	CATSDSRGGNQPQHF
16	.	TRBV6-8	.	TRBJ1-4	TGTGCCAGCAGTTATTTTCCGGGGACTCAAAATGAAAAACTGTTTTTT	CASSYFPGTQNEKLFF
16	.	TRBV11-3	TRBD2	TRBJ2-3	TGTGCCAGCAGCAATAGACTAGCGGGGGGTACAGATACGCAGTATTTT	CASSNRLAGGTDTQYF
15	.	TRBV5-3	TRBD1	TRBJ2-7	TGTGCCAGAAGCTTGGGGGACAGTGCAACCTACGAGCAGTACTTC	CARSLGDSATYEQYF
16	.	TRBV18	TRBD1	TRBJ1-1	TGTGCCAGCTCTCCTACAGGGGGCCTTATGAACACTGAAGCTTTCTTT	CASSPTGGLMNTEAFF
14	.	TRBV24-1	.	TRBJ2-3	TGTGCCACCAGTGGGGGGCAGAGTCCAGATACGCAGTATTTT	CATSGGQSPDTQYF
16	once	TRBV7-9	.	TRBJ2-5	TGTGCCAGCAGCTTACGCCCCGGGAGTGAGAGGGAGACCCAGTACTTC	CASSLRPGSERETQYF
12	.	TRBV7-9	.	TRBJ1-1	TGTGCCAGCAGCTTAGTTAGCACTGAAGCTTTCTTT	CASSLVSTEAFF
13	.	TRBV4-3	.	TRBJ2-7	TGCGCCAGCAGCCAGCGAAACTCCTACGAGCAGTACTTC	CASSQRNSYEQYF
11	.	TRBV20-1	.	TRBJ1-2	TGCAGTGCTAGGGTGGGAGAGGGCTACACCTTC	CSARVGEGYTF
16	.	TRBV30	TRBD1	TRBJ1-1	TGTGCCTGGAGGCACTTATGGACAGGGATGAACACTGAAGCTTTCTTT	CAWRHLWTGMNTEAFF
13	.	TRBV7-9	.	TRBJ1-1	TGTGCCAGCAGCGACACCGAACTAGGTGAAGCTTTCTTT	CASSDTELGEAFF
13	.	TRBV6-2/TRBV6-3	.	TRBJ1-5	TGTGCCAGCAGTTACGGTCCGGATCAGCCCCAGCATTTT	CASSYGPDQPQHF
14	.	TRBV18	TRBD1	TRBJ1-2	TGTGCCAGCGCGCCCCCAGGGGGCGGCTATGGCTACACCTTC	CASAPPGGGYGYTF
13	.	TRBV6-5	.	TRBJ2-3	TGTGCCAGCAGGTTCCGTCAGGCAGATACGCAGTATTTT	CASRFRQADTQYF
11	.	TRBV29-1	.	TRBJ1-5	TGCAGCGCTGGGGAGGGGCAGCCCCAGCATTTT	CSAGEGQPQHF
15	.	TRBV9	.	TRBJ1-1	TGTGCCAGCAGCGTAGTGGGCGGGAGGTACACTGAAGCTTTCTTT	CASSVVGGRYTEAFF
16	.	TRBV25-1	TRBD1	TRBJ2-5	TGTGCCAGCAGTCCCCAGGGGACAGGAGGTAAAGAGACCCAGTACTTC	CASSPQGTGGKETQYF
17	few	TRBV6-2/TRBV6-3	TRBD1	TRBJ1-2	TGTGCCAGCAGTTTCGGGACAGGGGGTCGGCGTGACTATGGCTACACCTTC	CASSFGTGGRRDYGYTF
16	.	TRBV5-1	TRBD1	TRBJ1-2	TGCGCCAGCAGCTTGGACTTACAGGGGGCGCTCTATGGCTACACCTTC	CASSLDLQGALYGYTF
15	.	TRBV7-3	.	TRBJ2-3	TGTGCCAGCAGCTTATATTCCGGACAAATCGAGACGCAGTATTTT	CASSLYSGQIETQYF
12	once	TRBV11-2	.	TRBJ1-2	TGTGCCAGCACCGCAGATAACTATGGCTACACCTTC	CASTADNYGYTF
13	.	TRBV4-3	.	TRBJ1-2	TGCGCCAGCAGCCTTCTGGTCGGGAATGGCTACACCTTC	CASSLLVGNGYTF
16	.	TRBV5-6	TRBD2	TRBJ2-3	TGTGCCAGCACCCTGAGAAGCGGGGGGTACACAGATACGCAGTATTTT	CASTLRSGGYTDTQYF
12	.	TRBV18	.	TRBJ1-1	TGTGCCAGCTCACCGTCCGAGCATGAAGCTTTCTTT	CASSPSEHEAFF
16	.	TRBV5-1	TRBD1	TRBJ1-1	TGCGCCAGCAGCTTGTGGTGGGGACAGCCGAACACTGAAGCTTTCTTT	CASSLWWGQPNTEAFF
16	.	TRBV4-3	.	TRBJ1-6	TGCGCCAGCAGAAACAGGGTGCTAGAGGGTAATTCACCCCTCCACTTT	CASRNRVLEGNSPLHF